This T cell receptor (beta chain) was recorded in a study of cytomegalovirus exposure and HLA in healthy donors. Regarding the study as a whole: Later analysis identified a missense DCLRE1C variant that was linked to TCR beta V- and J-gene trimming.

PCR amplification relied on 60 Vbeta primers (plus 13 Jbeta primers). The data were produced by immunoSEQ multiplex PCR, yet TCRdb's version contains in-frame clones alone and is incomplete. The table lists 90,000 or so clones, roughly four fifths of them singletons. Of note for this clone: Antigen unknown.

The CDR3 consists of 15 residues. Germline values: CDR1 SGHNT, CDR2 YYREEE (reference sequence). The J segment lost 2 bases and the V segment lost 0 bases, leaving 4 bases of the junction unmatched. The rearrangement joins TRBV5-4 to TRBJ2-7; TRBD2 matches at 8 bases. This TCR came from a young man in good health and CMV-seropositive. Input material: PBMCs. The CDR3 here is CASSLGTSGPYEQYF. The CDR3, as DNA: TGTGCCAGCAGCTTGGGAACTAGCGGACCCTACGAGCAGTACTTC.